These 4 T cell receptor beta chains were all obtained from the same sample, sequenced in a study of CD8 T cells in ankylosing spondylitis. Antigen specificity for these receptors is unknown. Study-wide results and limits: What seemed typical of ankylosing spondylitis blood was a TCR beta motif built from roughly eight highly homologous variants.

TCRdb analysed the 5' RACE reads with MiXCR anew, one entry per CDR3 protein. The sample includes some 220,000 distinct CDR3 sequences, about 7% of them seen just once. Sequencing was carried out using blood, either unsorted or a sorted T cell fraction (not recorded which). These receptor sequences come from a male donor with ankylosing spondylitis.

The chain links TRBV7-6 to TRBJ2-1, with 9 bases fitting TRBD1. V lost 5 bases, J lost 4 bases, and 21 bases stayed unmatched. Germline CDR1 reads SGHVS; CDR2 reads FNYEAQ. This CDR3 is built from 20 residues. CDR3 sequence: CASSRLNGQGSPSNYNEQFF. As DNA, the CDR3 is TGTGCCAGCAGCCGACTTAACGGACAGGGGTCACCTTCCAATTACAATGAGCAGTTCTTC.

This clonotype has just a few counts. This CDR3 reads CATGEGLAEHRELFF. CDR3 bases: TGTGCCACGGGGGAAGGACTAGCGGAACACCGGGAGCTGTTTTTT. The chain couples TRBV7-6 to TRBJ2-2, with 10 nucleotides matching TRBD2. The CDR3 runs 15 residues. The V segment lost 10 bases and the J segment 9 bases; nucleotides outside the gene matches: 14. CDR1 is SGHVS, CDR2 FNYEAQ, per germline.

This clonotype has a handful of counts. This chain joins TRBV3-1 and TRBJ2-1; either TRBD1 or TRBD2 may supply D (6 bases each). Looked up from germline, CDR1 is LGHDT and CDR2 is YNNKEL (reference sequence). Trimming took off 6 bases at V and 4 bases at J, with 16 bases between the two ends. The CDR3 contains 15 residues. CDR3 sequence: CASSPQGRMYNEQFF. CDR3 bases: TGTGCCAGCAGTCCCCAGGGGAGGATGTACAATGAGCAGTTCTTC.

The chain joins TRBV6-1 to TRBJ2-1, with D maybe TRBD1 (6 bases). The CDR3 runs 14 residues. The V gene's germline CDR1 is MNHNS and CDR2 SASEGT. The V end lost 6 bases, the J end lost 3 bases, and 12 bases lay between the germline ends. The CDR3 DNA reads TGTGCCAGCAGCTCCAGGGGCCTCTACAATGAGCAGTTCTTC. This sequence encodes CASSSRGLYNEQFF.